This T cell receptor (beta chain) comes out of a study of blood T cells in healthy people across ages. The sample providers were healthy Caucasian people from Russia, aged about 6 to 90. With a J-beta primer mix and a sample-barcoded 5' primer, a second PCR ran about 6 to 11 cycles. TCRdb recomputed calls from the 5' RACE reads with MiXCR, one row per CDR3 protein. The table includes about 540,000 distinct CDR3 sequences, around 24% detected once. Trimming removed 2 bases at V and 7 bases at J, with 9 bases between. Germline CDR1 MNHNY, CDR2 SVGAGI (reference sequence). The CDR3 covers 14 residues. This clonotype was counted a few times. This sample was shared with a second study, whose subject was T cells of mothers and their children. That paper states: The M1S primer of the second PCR added sample barcodes and 2-4 random nucleotides.

The chain has TRBV6-6 and TRBJ1-6; perhaps TRBD1 as D (5 bases). This TCR derives from a boy aged 5-17 years in good health. The sequencing sample was made of blood. CDR3 sequence: CASSYGTENSPLHF. Written as DNA, the CDR3 is TGTGCCAGCAGTTACGGGACCGAGAATTCACCCCTCCACTTT.